One and the same sample provided the 10 T cell receptor beta chains below, sequenced in a study of shared clonotypes between healthy human individuals. Terminally differentiated effector memory CD45RA+ cells were excluded from the naive CD8 cells, which were CD45RO-negative and positively selected for CCR7. Profiled with immunoSEQ multiplex PCR; TCRdb holds only in-frame clones, not every one. The table records about 2.1 million clones, 90% to 95% of them present only once. The material sequenced was naive CD8+ T cells from PBMCs. The receptors originated from a man aged 18 to 30 in good health. Some clones in this sample may be carry-over from other donors' samples.

This clone appeared once. This chain uses TRBV5-4 with TRBJ2-1, with D unclear. Germline V gene data show CDR1 as SGHNT and CDR2 as YYREEE (reference sequence). The CDR3 runs 11 residues. Trimming took off 2 bases at V and 10 bases at J, with 7 bases between the two ends. CDR3 sequence: CASSLVSEQFF. The DNA of the CDR3 is TGTGCCAGCAGCTTAGTCTCCGAGCAGTTCTTC. The variable domain in full, with the rest retrieved from reference TRBV5-4 and TRBJ2-1, is ETGVTQSPTHLIKTRGQQVTLRCSSQSGHNTVSWYQQALGQGPQFIFQYYREEENGRGNFPPRFSGLQFPNYSSELNVNALELDDSALYLCASSLVSEQFFGPGTRLTVL.

The chain recombines TRBV27 with TRBJ2-7, with 8 bases lining up with TRBD1. V was clipped by 2 bases and J by 5 bases; unmatched bases: 11. The CDR3 length is 16 residues. Germline lookup yields CDR1 MNHEY and CDR2 SMNVEV (reference sequence). Written as DNA, the CDR3 is TGTGCCAGCAGTTTACGGCCAGGGACAGGTTCCCACGAGCAGTACTTC. Encoded protein: CASSLRPGTGSHEQYF.

The chain's CDR3 is CASSYGAGGADTQYF. As DNA, the CDR3 is TGTGCCAGCAGTTATGGGGCGGGAGGCGCAGATACGCAGTATTTT. The gene calls are TRBV28 and TRBJ2-3, with 8 bases aligning to TRBD2. This CDR3 is 15 amino acids long. Trimming at V came to 4 bases and at J to 4 bases, leaving 7 bases not matched to a gene. Germline V gene lookup returns CDR1 MDHEN and CDR2 SYDVKM.

The V and J genes are TRBV19 and TRBJ2-7; possibly TRBD2 for D (6 bases). V was clipped by 4 bases and J by 1 base, with 14 bases between them. Germline CDR1 reads LNHDA; CDR2 reads SQIVND (reference sequence). The CDR3 extends over 15 amino acids. The CDR3 nucleotides are TGTGCCAGTAGTAGCAGCGGGTCGCTGTCCTACGAGCAGTACTTC. It codes for CASSSSGSLSYEQYF.

The CDR3 nucleotides are TGTGCCAGCAGCCACCGGACTAGCGGGAAGGATGAGACCCAGTACTTC. Translation: CASSHRTSGKDETQYF. The rearrangement joins TRBV11-2 to TRBJ2-5; 12 nucleotides agree with TRBD2. Unmatched junction bases numbered 9, after V lost 5 bases and J lost 5 bases. The CDR3 extends over 16 amino acids. Germline V gene lookup returns CDR1 SGHAT and CDR2 FQNNGV.

This clone was detected a few times. CDR3 in amino acids: CASSFRQGWQPQHF. The CDR3 nucleotides are TGTGCCAGTAGTTTCAGACAGGGTTGGCAGCCCCAGCATTTT. The genes are TRBV19 and TRBJ1-5, with TRBD1 matching 7 bases. CDR1 is LNHDA and CDR2 is SQIVND in the germline V gene (reference sequence). CDR3 length: 14 residues. Germline trimming cut 5 bases from V and 7 bases from J; bases unmatched to any gene: 8.

The chain couples TRBV28 to TRBJ2-3; D possibly corresponds to TRBD1 (5 bases). Per germline, CDR1 MDHEN and CDR2 SYDVKM. The CDR3 is made up of 15 amino acids. Between the trimmed V and J ends, which lost 6 bases and 0 bases, there was a span of 13 bases. CDR3: CASSPRDRSTDTQYF. DNA for the CDR3: TGTGCCAGCAGCCCCAGGGATCGTAGCACAGATACGCAGTATTTT.

This clone showed up just once. CDR3 nucleotides: TGTGCCTGGAGTACCCTCTTTTATGGCTACACCTTC. Translating gives CAWSTLFYGYTF. The V call is TRBV30, the J call TRBJ1-2; D gene unclear. The CDR3 sequence is 12 residues long. The V gene lost 2 bases and the J gene lost 5 bases, with 9 bases spanning the gap. Germline V CDR1 and CDR2: GTSNPN, SVGIG (reference sequence).

The V call is TRBV19, the J call TRBJ2-5; no reliable D call. Germline V gives CDR1 LNHDA, CDR2 SQIVND (reference sequence). This CDR3 comprises 15 residues. Trimming removed 3 bases from V and 6 bases from J, with 17 bases in between. The CDR3 loop reads CASSIDVGRVQTQYF. The CDR3 region has the DNA TGTGCCAGTAGTATTGATGTGGGAAGGGTGCAGACCCAGTACTTC.

This clone was observed a single time. The chain employs TRBV18 and TRBJ2-3, with 8 nucleotides matching TRBD1. The CDR3 sequence is 16 residues long. Germline CDR1 reads KGHSH; CDR2 reads LQKENI. V shed 5 bases, J shed 3 bases, and the junction held 10 bases outside the gene matches. The CDR3 loop is CASSSTTGDGTDTQYF. The CDR3 DNA is TGTGCCAGCTCATCAACGACAGGGGATGGTACAGATACGCAGTATTTT.